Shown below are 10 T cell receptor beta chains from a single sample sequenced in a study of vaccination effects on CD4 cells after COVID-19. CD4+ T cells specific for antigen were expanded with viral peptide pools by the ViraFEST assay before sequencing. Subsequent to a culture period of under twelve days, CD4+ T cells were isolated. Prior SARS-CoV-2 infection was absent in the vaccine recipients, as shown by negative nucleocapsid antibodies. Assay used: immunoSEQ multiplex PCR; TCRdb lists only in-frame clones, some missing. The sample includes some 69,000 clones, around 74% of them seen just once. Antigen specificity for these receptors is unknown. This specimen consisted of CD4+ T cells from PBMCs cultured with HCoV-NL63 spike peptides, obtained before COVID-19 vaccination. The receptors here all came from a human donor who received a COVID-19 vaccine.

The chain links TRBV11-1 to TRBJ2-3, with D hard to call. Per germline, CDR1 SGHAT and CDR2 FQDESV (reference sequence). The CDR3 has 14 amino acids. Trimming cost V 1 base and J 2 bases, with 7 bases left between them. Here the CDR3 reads CASSLGANTDTQYF. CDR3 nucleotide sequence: TGTGCCAGCAGCTTAGGCGCCAACACAGATACGCAGTATTTT.

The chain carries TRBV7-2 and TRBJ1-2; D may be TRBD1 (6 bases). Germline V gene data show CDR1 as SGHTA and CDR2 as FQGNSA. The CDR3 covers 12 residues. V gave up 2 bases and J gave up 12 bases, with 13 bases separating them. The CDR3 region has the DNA TGTGCCAGCAGCTTATACGGGGGGCAAGACACCTTC. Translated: CASSLYGGQDTF.

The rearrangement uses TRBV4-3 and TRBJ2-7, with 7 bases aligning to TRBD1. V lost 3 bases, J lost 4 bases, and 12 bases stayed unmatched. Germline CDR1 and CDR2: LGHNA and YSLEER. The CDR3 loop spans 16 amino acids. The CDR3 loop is CASSQKGQRKYYEQYV. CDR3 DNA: TGCGCCAGCAGCCAGAAGGGACAGCGGAAATATTACGAGCAGTACGTC.

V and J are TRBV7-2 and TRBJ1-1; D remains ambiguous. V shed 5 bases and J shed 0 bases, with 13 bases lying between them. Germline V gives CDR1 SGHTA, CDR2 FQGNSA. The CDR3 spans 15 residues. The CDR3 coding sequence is TGTGCCAGCAGCCCAAGTCCAGAGATGAACACTGAAGCTTTCTTT. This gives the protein CASSPSPEMNTEAFF. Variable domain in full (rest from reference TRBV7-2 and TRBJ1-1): GAGVSQSPSNKVTEKGKDVELRCDPISGHTALYWYRQSLGQGLEFLIYFQGNSAPDKSGLPSDRFSAERTGGSVSTLTIQRTQQEDSAVYLCASSPSPEMNTEAFFGQGTRLTVV.

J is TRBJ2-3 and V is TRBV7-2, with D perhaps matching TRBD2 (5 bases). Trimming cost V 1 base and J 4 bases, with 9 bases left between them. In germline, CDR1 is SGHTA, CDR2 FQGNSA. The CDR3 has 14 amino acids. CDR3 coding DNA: TGTGCCAGCAGCTTAGAAGGAGCGGCAGATACGCAGTATTTT. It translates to CASSLEGAADTQYF.

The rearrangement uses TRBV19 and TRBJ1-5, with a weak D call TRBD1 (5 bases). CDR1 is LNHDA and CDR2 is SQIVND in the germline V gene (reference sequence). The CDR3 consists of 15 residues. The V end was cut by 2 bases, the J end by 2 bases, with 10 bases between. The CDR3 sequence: CASSIRGGGNQPQHF. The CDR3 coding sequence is TGTGCCAGTAGTATAAGGGGAGGCGGCAATCAGCCCCAGCATTTT.

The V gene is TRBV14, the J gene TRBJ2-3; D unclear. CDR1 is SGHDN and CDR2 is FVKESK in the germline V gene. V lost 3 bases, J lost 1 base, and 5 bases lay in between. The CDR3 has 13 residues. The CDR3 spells CASSQSRTDTQYF. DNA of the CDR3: TGTGCCAGCAGCCAGTCCCGCACAGATACGCAGTATTTT. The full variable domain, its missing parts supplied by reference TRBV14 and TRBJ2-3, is EAGVTQFPSHSVIEKGQTVTLRCDPISGHDNLYWYRRVMGKEIKFLLHFVKESKQDESGMPNNRFLAERTGGTYSTLKVQPAELEDSGVYFCASSQSRTDTQYFGPGTRLTVL.

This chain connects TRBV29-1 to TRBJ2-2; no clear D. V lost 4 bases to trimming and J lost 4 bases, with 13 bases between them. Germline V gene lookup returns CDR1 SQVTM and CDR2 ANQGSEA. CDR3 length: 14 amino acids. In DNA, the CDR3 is TGCAGCGTTGGAGAAGGGTCGGGCACCGGGGAGCTGTTTTTT. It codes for CSVGEGSGTGELFF.

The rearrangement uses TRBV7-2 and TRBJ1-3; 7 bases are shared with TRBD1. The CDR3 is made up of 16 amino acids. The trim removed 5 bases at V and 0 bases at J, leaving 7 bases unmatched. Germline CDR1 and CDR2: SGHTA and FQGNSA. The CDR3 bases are TGTGCCAGCAGCCCCCAGGGACAGCGCTCTGGAAACACCATATATTTT. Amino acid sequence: CASSPQGQRSGNTIYF.

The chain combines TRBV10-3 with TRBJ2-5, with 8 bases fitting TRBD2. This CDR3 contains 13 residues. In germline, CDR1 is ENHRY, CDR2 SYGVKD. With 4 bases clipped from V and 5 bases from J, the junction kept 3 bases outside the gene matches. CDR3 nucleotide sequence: TGTGCCATCAGTGGGACTAGCATGGAGACCCAGTACTTC. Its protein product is CAISGTSMETQYF.